This T cell receptor (beta chain) was documented in a study of blood T cell repertoires in COVID-19. In the study overall: The samples span acute and convalescent COVID-19 from the United States, Italy and Spain.

The protocol was immunoSEQ multiplex PCR, while the TCRdb copy is restricted to in-frame clones and leaves out a portion. Here the sample spans more than 200,000 clones, approximately 90% being singletons. After removal of 3 bases from V and 7 bases from J, the junction contained 8 bases not matched to a gene. Germline V lookup: CDR1 SGHTA, CDR2 FQGNSA. This CDR3 spans 15 amino acids. The V gene is TRBV7-2, the J gene TRBJ2-4, with 8 bases aligning to TRBD1. The sequencing sample was made of PBMCs or T cells enriched from blood (not recorded which). This receptor was obtained from a woman in her twenties or thirties who had recovered from COVID-19. The CDR3 region is CASSFQVRGRNIQYF. The CDR3 bases are TGTGCCAGCAGCTTCCAAGTCAGGGGGCGGAACATTCAGTACTTC. Full variable domain (outside the CDR3, taken from reference TRBV7-2 and TRBJ2-4): GAGVSQSPSNKVTEKGKDVELRCDPISGHTALYWYRQSLGQGLEFLIYFQGNSAPDKSGLPSDRFSAERTGGSVSTLTIQRTQQEDSAVYLCASSFQVRGRNIQYFGAGTRLSVL.